The 21 T cell receptor beta chains given below trace back to one sample, sequenced in a study of T-cell reconstitution after alpha-beta-depleted transplantation in children. For TCRbeta, the library was prepared with unique molecular identifiers. TCRdb fed the PCR reads into MiXCR, producing one record per CDR3 protein. The sample gives 150,000 to 200,000 distinct CDR3 sequences, less than 8% of which show up once; more than 2.5% is in the top ten. The sample consisted of PBMCs from the stem cell graft donor, taken from the stem cell graft. The receptors derive from a human donor who donated a stem cell graft to a child with Wiskott-Aldrich syndrome.

This clonotype has at least ten counts. CDR3 DNA: TGTGCCAGCAGCTTGGTCGTTCTGAACACTGAAGCTTTCTTT. Its protein is CASSLVVLNTEAFF. V is TRBV5-5 and J is TRBJ1-1; D not resolved. Trimming removed 0 bases at V and 0 bases at J, with 6 bases between. The CDR3 has 14 residues. CDR1 SGHKS and CDR2 YYEKEE come from the germline V gene (reference sequence).

This clonotype turned up a few times. V and J are TRBV15 and TRBJ2-1; 11 nucleotides agree with TRBD2. This CDR3 comprises 16 residues. V lost 5 bases and J lost 8; bases outside the gene matches: 11. Per the germline V gene, CDR1 is LNHNV and CDR2 is YYDKDF (reference sequence). The CDR3 loop reads CATSPVVSGGGHEQFF. The CDR3 bases are TGTGCCACCAGCCCGGTCGTTAGCGGGGGGGGCCATGAGCAGTTCTTC.

V gene TRBV15 combines with J gene TRBJ2-7; 7 nucleotides align to TRBD2. In germline, CDR1 is LNHNV, CDR2 YYDKDF (reference sequence). V lost 3 bases and J lost 4; bases outside the gene matches: 3. The CDR3 totals 13 residues. For the CDR3, the DNA is TGTGCCACCAGCAGGAGGGAGGGATACGAGCAGTACTTC. Protein product: CATSRREGYEQYF.

This clonotype was seen repeatedly, ten times or more. This chain connects TRBV12-5 to TRBJ2-2; TRBD1 agrees at 7 bases. J was trimmed by 2 bases and V by 6 bases; bases with no gene match: 15. The CDR3 runs 18 residues. Per the germline V gene, CDR1 is LGHNT and CDR2 is FRNRAP. CDR3 in DNA: TGTGCTAGTGGCCTAGGCCTACTCGGGACAGCAAACACCGGGGAGCTGTTTTTT. Amino acid sequence: CASGLGLLGTANTGELFF.

This chain links TRBV5-1 with TRBJ2-7; 7 bases are shared with TRBD1. Germline CDR1 and CDR2: SGHRS and YFSETQ. This CDR3 has 17 residues. The V segment lost 5 bases and the J segment 7 bases; nucleotides outside the gene matches: 21. In nucleotides, the CDR3 is TGCGCCAGCAGAAAAGGGGGCACCCCCACGTCGTCCGCGGAGCAGTACTTC. As protein: CASRKGGTPTSSAEQYF. The full variable domain, completed using reference TRBV5-1 and TRBJ2-7, is KAGVTQTPRYLIKTRGQQVTLSCSPISGHRSVSWYQQTPGQGLQFLFEYFSETQRNKGNFPGRFSGRQFSNSRSEMNVSTLELGDSALYLCASRKGGTPTSSAEQYFGPGTRLTVT.

The sample holds many counts of this clonotype. This chain links TRBV29-1 with TRBJ2-1, with TRBD2 matching over 9 bases. With V trimmed by 5 bases and J by 5 bases, 13 bases remained unmatched. Germline V gene data show CDR1 as SQVTM and CDR2 as ANQGSEA. There are 16 residues in the CDR3. The CDR3 DNA follows: TGCAGCGTTTCCTTTAGAGCGGGAGGATTCAACAATGAGCAGTTCTTC. Translation: CSVSFRAGGFNNEQFF.

This clonotype was detected only a few times. The gene calls are TRBV4-2 and TRBJ2-2; 14 bases map to TRBD2. V shed 3 bases, J shed 2 bases, and the junction held 2 bases outside the gene matches. CDR3 size: 17 residues. The V gene's germline CDR1 is LGHNA and CDR2 YNFKEQ. The CDR3 spells CASSHGLAGGNTGELFF. Written as DNA, the CDR3 is TGTGCCAGCAGCCACGGACTAGCGGGGGGCAACACCGGGGAGCTGTTTTTT.

Only a few counts were recorded for this clonotype. The J gene is TRBJ2-1, the V gene TRBV18, with TRBD2 as a possible D gene (5 bases). CDR3 length: 12 residues. Germline CDR1 KGHSH, CDR2 LQKENI. With 6 bases removed from V and 9 bases from J, the gap between germline ends came to 12 bases. The CDR3, as DNA: TGTGCCAGCTCCCCCATACTAGGTGAGCAGTTCTTC. It encodes CASSPILGEQFF.

The sample holds a few counts of this clonotype. The J gene is TRBJ1-4, the V gene TRBV3-1; D unresolved. Germline lookup yields CDR1 LGHDT and CDR2 YNNKEL (reference sequence). The ends were cut back, 4 bases at V and 7 bases at J, with 13 bases in the middle. This CDR3 region has 14 residues. The CDR3: CASSRRDSGEKLFF. As DNA, the CDR3 is TGTGCCAGCAGCCGGAGAGATTCGGGTGAAAAACTGTTTTTT.

This clonotype showed up many times. This sequence joins TRBV12-5 and TRBJ2-1, with D possibly matching TRBD2 (5 bases). The CDR3 totals 13 residues. Looked up from germline, CDR1 is LGHNT and CDR2 is FRNRAP. DNA of the CDR3: TGTGCCTCAGCGGTGGGCTCCTACAATGAGCAGTTCTTC. It codes for CASAVGSYNEQFF.

This clonotype was detected many times. The chain carries TRBV5-1 and TRBJ2-7; 9 bases fit TRBD1. This CDR3 has 15 amino acids. With 5 bases clipped from V and 2 bases from J, the junction kept 8 bases outside the gene matches. The germline V gene encodes CDR1 SGHRS and CDR2 YFSETQ. The CDR3: CASRAGTGRTYEQYF. The DNA for the CDR3 is TGCGCCAGCAGAGCCGGGACAGGGAGAACCTACGAGCAGTACTTC.

The sample holds a few counts of this clonotype. The V call is TRBV9, the J call TRBJ2-1, with 8 positions matching TRBD1. Germline assignment: CDR1 SGDLS and CDR2 YYNGEE. The CDR3 runs 15 residues. With V trimmed by 4 bases and J by 2 bases, 5 bases remained unmatched. The chain's CDR3 is CASSPRDRTYNEQFF. CDR3 nucleotides: TGTGCCAGCAGCCCGCGGGACAGGACCTACAATGAGCAGTTCTTC.

The gene calls are TRBV6-1 and TRBJ1-2; D might be TRBD1 (6 bases). CDR1 is MNHNS, CDR2 SASEGT, per germline. There are 13 residues in the CDR3. Trimming removed 2 bases from V and 8 bases from J, with 12 bases in between. The CDR3 here is CASSELGGLGYTF. Written as DNA, the CDR3 is TGTGCCAGCAGTGAACTAGGGGGGCTAGGCTACACCTTC.

Ten or more counts support this clonotype. The chain combines TRBV7-8 with TRBJ2-3; 8 nucleotides line up with TRBD2. This CDR3 region has 18 residues. In germline, CDR1 is SGHVS, CDR2 FQNEAQ. The trim removed 5 bases at V and 1 base at J, leaving 14 bases unmatched. CDR3 sequence reads: CASSPRSPGLGGTDTQYF. The DNA of the CDR3 is TGTGCCAGCAGCCCGCGATCCCCGGGACTAGGGGGCACAGATACGCAGTATTTT.

In this sample, this clonotype turned up a few times. The CDR3 bases are TGTGCGTTATGGACAGGATTAACCTACGAGCAGTACTTC. Residues: CALWTGLTYEQYF. This rearrangement joins TRBV30 to TRBJ2-7; 7 nucleotides agree with TRBD1. CDR3 length equals 13 residues. Germline CDR1 is GTSNPN and CDR2 is SVGIG (reference sequence).

This clonotype was found many times. This chain links TRBV7-6 with TRBJ1-4, with 7 positions matching TRBD1. Germline lookup yields CDR1 SGHVS and CDR2 FNYEAQ. CDR3 length: 17 residues. V shed 2 bases, J shed 1 base, and the junction held 7 bases outside the gene matches. The DNA for the CDR3 is TGTGCCAGCAGCTTAAGAGGTCAGGGGGGAACTAATGAAAAACTGTTTTTT. Amino acid sequence: CASSLRGQGGTNEKLFF.

This clonotype has ten or more counts. This chain uses TRBV20-1 with TRBJ2-7; the match to TRBD2 covers 13 bases. V shed 4 bases and J 2 bases; nucleotides not matched to a gene: 8. Germline CDR1 DFQATT, CDR2 SNEGSKA (reference sequence). CDR3 size: 16 residues. CDR3 DNA sequence: TGCAGTGCTATGGGACTAGCGGGATCCCAAACCTACGAGCAGTACTTC. Protein: CSAMGLAGSQTYEQYF.

This clonotype was observed at least ten times. The chain couples TRBV12-3 or TRBV12-4 to TRBJ2-3; D may match TRBD1 or TRBD2 (5 bases each). V dropped 6 bases and J dropped 8 bases, with 9 bases sitting between them. This CDR3 is 11 amino acids long. In DNA form, the CDR3 reads TGTGCCAGCAGCAGGGAGATTACGCAGTATTTT. Translated: CASSREITQYF.

This clonotype appeared many times. The chain is built from TRBV25-1 and TRBJ2-1, with no clear D. The germline CDR1 and CDR2 sequences are MGHDK and SYGVNS. This CDR3 is 14 amino acids long. Trimming took off 0 bases at V and 4 bases at J, with 7 bases between the two ends. CDR3 nucleotides: TGTGCCAGCAGTGAATATATTCAGTACAATGAGCAGTTCTTC. Amino acid sequence: CASSEYIQYNEQFF.

This sequence joins TRBV19 and TRBJ2-2, with 7 nucleotides matching TRBD1. Germline lookup yields CDR1 LNHDA and CDR2 SQIVND (reference sequence). The CDR3 has 15 amino acids. The V and J ends lost 7 bases and 0 bases, in that order; junction bases with no gene match: 5. The CDR3 loop is CASKRTGANTGELFF. DNA of the CDR3: TGTGCCAGTAAAAGGACAGGAGCGAACACCGGGGAGCTGTTTTTT.

There are many counts of this clonotype. The CDR3 bases are TGTGCCAGCAGCACGGGCCAATACCACAATGAGCAGTTCTTC. Translated: CASSTGQYHNEQFF. The rearrangement uses TRBV7-9 and TRBJ2-1; D is ambiguous. CDR3 length equals 14 residues. V was clipped by 5 bases and J by 5 bases, with 13 bases between them. Germline V gene sequence: CDR1 SEHNR, CDR2 FQNEAQ (reference sequence).